This is a list of T cell receptor beta chains from one sample in a study of cytomegalovirus exposure and HLA in healthy donors. Measured with immunoSEQ multiplex PCR; TCRdb has only the in-frame clones, and not every one. The sample holds roughly 180,000 clones; around 80% are singletons and the top ten take approximately 1.5%. Sequenced sample: PBMCs. The receptors were sampled from a man between 35 and 55 years old in good health and CMV-seronegative. Both conserved end residues are part of each CDR3. A D gene is named only where the DNA matches it firmly. Only some rows state a clone size, as once, few, many or a class for expanded clones.

V: TRBV7-3
length: 12
size: NA
D: TRBD1
J: TRBJ2-2
CDR3: CASGQGTGELFF
DNA: TGTGCCAGCGGACAGGGGACCGGGGAGCTGTTTTTT

V: TRBV7-9
length: 14
size: NA
D: TRBD1
J: TRBJ1-4
CDR3: CASSFGTGDEKLFF
DNA: TGTGCCAGCAGCTTCGGGACAGGGGATGAAAAACTGTTTTTT

V: TRBV11-3
length: 16
size: NA
D: NA
J: TRBJ2-3
CDR3: CASGWQAATSTDTQYF
DNA: TGTGCCAGCGGTTGGCAGGCAGCCACTAGCACAGATACGCAGTATTTT

V: TRBV9
length: 16
size: NA
D: TRBD1
J: TRBJ2-5
CDR3: CASSVASGQGQETQYF
DNA: TGTGCCAGCAGCGTAGCTTCGGGACAGGGTCAAGAGACCCAGTACTTC

V: TRBV15
length: 18
size: NA
D: TRBD2
J: TRBJ2-3
CDR3: CATSRGPGLAGEGDTQYF
DNA: TGTGCCACCAGCAGAGGGCCGGGACTAGCGGGAGAAGGAGATACGCAGTATTTT

V: TRBV6-6
length: 15
size: NA
D: TRBD1
J: TRBJ1-6
CDR3: CASSYWQGDNSPLHF
DNA: TGTGCCAGCAGTTACTGGCAGGGGGATAATTCACCCCTCCACTTT

V: TRBV6-5
length: 14
size: NA
D: TRBD1
J: TRBJ1-2
CDR3: CASSYRDSLYGYTF
DNA: TGTGCCAGCAGTTACCGGGACAGCCTATATGGCTACACCTTC

V: TRBV9
length: 14
size: NA
D: NA
J: TRBJ2-7
CDR3: CASSVGGSSYEQYF
DNA: TGTGCCAGCAGCGTAGGTGGCAGCTCCTACGAGCAGTACTTC

V: TRBV7-2
length: 14
size: NA
D: TRBD1
J: TRBJ1-1
CDR3: CASSYRGRRTEAFF
DNA: TGTGCCAGCAGCTACAGGGGGAGGCGCACTGAAGCTTTCTTT

V: TRBV7-2
length: 12
size: NA
D: NA
J: TRBJ2-7
CDR3: CASSTPSYEQYF
DNA: TGTGCCAGCAGCACGCCCTCCTACGAGCAGTACTTC

V: TRBV5-5
length: 18
size: NA
D: TRBD2
J: TRBJ2-7
CDR3: CASSLDSVVGGRSYEQYF
DNA: TGTGCCAGCAGCTTGGATTCGGTTGTGGGGGGGAGATCCTACGAGCAGTACTTC

V: TRBV4-1
length: 14
size: NA
D: NA
J: TRBJ2-1
CDR3: CASSPGTVYNEQFF
DNA: TGCGCCAGCAGCCCCGGGACTGTGTACAATGAGCAGTTCTTC

V: TRBV19
length: 15
size: NA
D: TRBD1
J: TRBJ2-7
CDR3: CASSYRWQGAYEQYF
DNA: TGTGCCAGTAGTTATAGATGGCAGGGGGCCTACGAGCAGTACTTC

V: TRBV6-1
length: 14
size: NA
D: TRBD2
J: TRBJ2-2
CDR3: CASTQRDRTGELFF
DNA: TGTGCCAGCACCCAGCGGGACCGAACCGGGGAGCTGTTTTTT

V: TRBV6-1
length: 17
size: NA
D: TRBD2
J: TRBJ2-3
CDR3: CASSESSGRAPADTQYF
DNA: TGTGCCAGCAGCGAATCTAGCGGGAGGGCCCCGGCAGATACGCAGTATTTT

V: TRBV6-5
length: 15
size: NA
D: TRBD1
J: TRBJ2-1
CDR3: CASRDRDAAYNEQFF
DNA: TGTGCCAGCAGGGACAGGGATGCTGCCTACAATGAGCAGTTCTTC

V: TRBV7-2
length: 13
size: NA
D: NA
J: TRBJ2-1
CDR3: CASSLLLYNEQFF
DNA: TGTGCCAGCAGCTTACTATTGTACAATGAGCAGTTCTTC

V: TRBV4-3
length: 16
size: NA
D: TRBD2
J: TRBJ2-7
CDR3: CASSQEASGRIYEQYF
DNA: TGCGCCAGCAGCCAAGAAGCCAGCGGGAGGATCTACGAGCAGTACTTC

V: TRBV5-1
length: 13
size: NA
D: NA
J: TRBJ1-2
CDR3: CASSPRTDYGYTF
DNA: TGCGCCAGCAGCCCGAGGACTGACTATGGCTACACCTTC

V: TRBV10-3
length: 13
size: NA
D: NA
J: TRBJ2-7
CDR3: CAISEQGNHEQYF
DNA: TGTGCCATCAGTGAGCAGGGCAACCACGAGCAGTACTTC

V: TRBV27
length: 13
size: NA
D: TRBD1
J: TRBJ1-2
CDR3: CASSQGGSVGYTF
DNA: TGTGCCAGCAGTCAGGGGGGATCGGTCGGCTACACCTTC

V: TRBV7-3
length: 14
size: NA
D: NA
J: TRBJ2-3
CDR3: CASSLGRGTDTQYF
DNA: TGTGCCAGCAGCCTAGGAAGGGGGACAGATACGCAGTATTTT

V: TRBV28
length: 12
size: NA
D: NA
J: TRBJ1-5
CDR3: CASSFGNQPQHF
DNA: TGTGCCAGCAGTTTCGGCAATCAGCCCCAGCATTTT

V: TRBV7-2
length: 15
size: NA
D: TRBD2
J: TRBJ2-3
CDR3: CAEIPLAGATDTQYF
DNA: TGTGCCGAAATCCCTCTAGCGGGGGCCACAGATACGCAGTATTTT

V: TRBV28
length: 16
size: NA
D: TRBD2
J: TRBJ2-7
CDR3: CASRDLAGGRDHEQYF
DNA: TGTGCCAGCAGGGATCTAGCGGGAGGGCGAGACCACGAGCAGTACTTC

V: TRBV2
length: 14
size: once
D: NA
J: TRBJ1-5
CDR3: CASRAHQGGQPQHF
DNA: TGTGCCAGCCGAGCACACCAAGGGGGTCAGCCCCAGCATTTT

V: TRBV5-5
length: 17
size: NA
D: TRBD1
J: TRBJ1-6
CDR3: CASSLQNRGMYNSPLHF
DNA: TGTGCCAGCAGCTTGCAAAACAGGGGAATGTATAATTCACCCCTCCACTTT

V: TRBV7-2
length: 17
size: NA
D: TRBD2
J: TRBJ2-2
CDR3: CASSRTRGGANTGELFF
DNA: TGTGCCAGCAGCCGAACTCGGGGGGGGGCGAACACCGGGGAGCTGTTTTTT

V: TRBV4-3
length: 17
size: once
D: TRBD1
J: TRBJ2-7
CDR3: CASSQERGTGVYYEQYF
DNA: TGCGCCAGCAGCCAAGAAAGGGGGACAGGGGTCTACTACGAGCAGTACTTC

V: TRBV7-9
length: 14
size: once
D: NA
J: TRBJ1-1
CDR3: CASSFLRGITEAFF
DNA: TGTGCCAGCAGCTTTCTTCGGGGGATCACTGAAGCTTTCTTT

V: TRBV27
length: 14
size: once
D: NA
J: TRBJ2-7
CDR3: CASTPTGSSYEQYF
DNA: TGTGCCAGCACCCCGACAGGTTCTTCCTACGAGCAGTACTTC

V: TRBV4-2
length: 15
size: NA
D: NA
J: TRBJ1-6
CDR3: CASSPTAGNNSPLHF
DNA: TGTGCCAGCAGCCCCACAGCAGGGAATAATTCACCCCTCCACTTT

V: TRBV11-3
length: 15
size: NA
D: NA
J: TRBJ2-2
CDR3: CASSPYSGSAGELFF
DNA: TGTGCCAGCAGCCCCTACAGCGGGTCCGCCGGGGAGCTGTTTTTT

V: TRBV19
length: 17
size: NA
D: TRBD2
J: TRBJ2-1
CDR3: CASRYVWAAGAYNEQFF
DNA: TGTGCCAGTAGATACGTCTGGGCAGCGGGGGCTTACAATGAGCAGTTCTTC

V: TRBV2
length: 13
size: NA
D: NA
J: TRBJ2-7
CDR3: CASRLAAELEQYF
DNA: TGTGCCAGCAGACTAGCTGCCGAGTTGGAGCAGTACTTC

V: TRBV30
length: 12
size: NA
D: NA
J: TRBJ2-7
CDR3: CAWSVLAYEQYF
DNA: TGTGCCTGGAGTGTACTAGCCTACGAGCAGTACTTC

V: TRBV10-3
length: 15
size: NA
D: TRBD1
J: TRBJ2-5
CDR3: CAISQPGQGQETQYF
DNA: TGTGCCATCAGTCAACCGGGACAGGGGCAAGAGACCCAGTACTTC